Given below is one T cell receptor beta chain in context. Original methodology: Nucleated cell counts were estimated from reference gene primer amplification. Using immunoSEQ multiplex PCR, the repertoire was profiled, and TCRdb retains in-frame clones only, with some absent. Clonal size and the V and J genes are those of that table, whereas D and trimming came from the DNA. The sample includes 90,000 to 95,000 clones, around 88% of them seen just once. The CDR3 extends over 17 amino acids. The sample belongs to a study of blood T cell repertoires in COVID-19. Study information: COVID-19 samples collected from the United States, Italy and Spain covered acute and convalescent phases. Nucleic acid was either cDNA or gDNA, and it came from T cells, B-cell-depleted T cells, or PBMCs.

Sample: peripheral blood. This TCR derives from a woman between 70 and 85 years old with acute or convalescent COVID-19. The chain carries TRBV21-1 and TRBJ2-3; the table's D call of TRBD2 was not tested on the DNA. TRBV21-1 is noted as a pseudogene. The CDR3, as DNA: TGTGCCAGCAGCAAAACCGGTGGAGATTCTAGCACAGATACGCAGTATTTT. It yields the protein CASSKTGGDSSTDTQYF.